This record looks at one TCR beta chain sequence and its context. Its antigen remains unidentified. After 5'RACE with constant-segment primers, TCR alpha and TCR beta cDNA libraries carrying sample barcodes and UMIs were obtained. TCRdb independently ran MiXCR on the 5' RACE reads; one entry per CDR3 protein. The sample lists 280,000 or so distinct CDR3 sequences, about a sixth occurring once. The record originates from a study of T-cell memory formation after mild COVID-19. At the level of the study: TCR clusters were mostly donor specific.

CDR1 is MNHEY and CDR2 is SVGAGI in the germline V gene. Trimming shortened V by 7 bases and J by 0 bases, and 8 bases separated the two germline ends. This CDR3 contains 13 residues. General study points: Pre-infection memory contained some responding clones, which suggested that cross-reactive memory had joined. For second-wave clones that peaked at day 37, SARS-CoV-2 specificity went unverified.

The chain employs TRBV6-5 and TRBJ2-3; D call uncertain. The origin of this receptor is a man aged 18 to 35 who had mild COVID-19 (a few samples of this study predate the infection). Cell type and time point are not known. The sequenced sample consisted of PBMCs or a T cell subset sorted from them (not recorded which). The CDR3 DNA reads TGTGCCAGCACCCCGACTAGCACAGATACGCAGTATTTT. Its translation: CASTPTSTDTQYF.